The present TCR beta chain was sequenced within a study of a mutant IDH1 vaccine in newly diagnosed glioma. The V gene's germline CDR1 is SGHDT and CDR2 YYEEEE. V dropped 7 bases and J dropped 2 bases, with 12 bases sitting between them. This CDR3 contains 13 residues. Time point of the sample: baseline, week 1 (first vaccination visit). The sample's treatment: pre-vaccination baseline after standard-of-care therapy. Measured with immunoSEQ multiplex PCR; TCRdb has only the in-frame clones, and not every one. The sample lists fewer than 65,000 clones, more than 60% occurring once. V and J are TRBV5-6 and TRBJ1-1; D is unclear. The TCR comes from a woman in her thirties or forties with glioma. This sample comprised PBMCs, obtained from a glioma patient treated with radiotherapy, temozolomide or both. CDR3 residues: CASSRAENTEAFF. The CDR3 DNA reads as TGTGCCAGCTCGCGGGCCGAAAACACTGAAGCTTTCTTT.